This TCR beta chain originates from a study of cytomegalovirus exposure and HLA in healthy donors. General study points: Investigators reported fewer than 200 TCR beta chains as tied to cytomegalovirus.

Regarding this clone: Its antigen remains unknown. One junction end does not reproduce the germline sequence, and a read error may be involved.

The CDR3 totals 16 residues. The germline V gene encodes CDR1 SEHNR and CDR2 FQNEAQ (reference sequence). Primers for the PCR totalled 60 Vbeta and 13 Jbeta. Generated by immunoSEQ multiplex PCR, the TCRdb table keeps only in-frame clones and is missing some. The sample lists about 76,000 clones; under 85% were seen once. The receptor comes from a woman in her forties in good health and CMV-seropositive. The sample taken for sequencing was PBMCs. The chain has TRBV7-9 and TRBJ1-1, with 10 bases identical to TRBD1. The DNA for the CDR3 is TGTTCCAGCAGCAAGACAGGGGGCATAGGGAACACTGAAGCTTTCTTT. This translates into CSSSKTGGIGNTEAFF.